This passage covers 27 T cell receptor beta chains from one sample sequenced in a study of T-cell memory formation after mild COVID-19. A single record per CDR3 protein comes from TCRdb applying MiXCR to the 5' RACE reads. The sample yields 210,000 or so distinct CDR3 sequences, around 19% seen once. Sequencing was carried out using PBMCs or a T cell subset sorted from them (not recorded which). Receptors were obtained from an adult woman who had mild COVID-19 (a few samples of this study predate the infection). Cell type and time point are not known.

There are a few counts of this clonotype. The chain has TRBV15 and TRBJ2-3; TRBD1 agrees at 8 bases. Trimming at V came to 5 bases and at J to 6 bases, leaving 13 bases not matched to a gene. This CDR3 comprises 16 residues. Per germline, CDR1 LNHNV and CDR2 YYDKDF (reference sequence). CDR3 DNA: TGTGCCACCAGCCCGCGAGTGCGGACAGGGCCCGATACGCAGTATTTT. This sequence encodes CATSPRVRTGPDTQYF.

This clonotype was counted between two and nine times. The genes are TRBV4-1 and TRBJ1-2, with TRBD1 matching over 7 bases. J lost 6 bases, V lost 3 bases, and 13 bases had no gene match. This CDR3 region has 16 residues. Germline V gene data show CDR1 as MGHRA and CDR2 as YSYEKL. This chain's CDR3 is CASSHSGTEGSHGYTF. The CDR3 bases are TGCGCCAGCAGCCACTCCGGGACAGAGGGATCCCATGGCTACACCTTC.

This chain uses TRBV5-1 with TRBJ2-5, with 9 nucleotides matching TRBD2. Germline V gives CDR1 SGHRS, CDR2 YFSETQ. J lost 4 bases, V lost 4 bases, and 8 bases had no gene match. This CDR3 is built from 15 residues. The CDR3: CASSGTGTSRETQYF. CDR3 in DNA: TGCGCCAGCAGCGGAACCGGGACTAGCCGAGAGACCCAGTACTTC. The whole variable domain, filled in from reference TRBV5-1 and TRBJ2-5, reads KAGVTQTPRYLIKTRGQQVTLSCSPISGHRSVSWYQQTPGQGLQFLFEYFSETQRNKGNFPGRFSGRQFSNSRSEMNVSTLELGDSALYLCASSGTGTSRETQYFGPGTRLLVL.

This clonotype was found a few times. V is TRBV9 and J is TRBJ2-7, with a tentative D call TRBD2 (5 bases). This CDR3 contains 13 residues. Deletions cut 0 bases from V and 3 bases from J, with 7 bases between. Per germline, CDR1 SGDLS and CDR2 YYNGEE. The CDR3 spells CASSVGEIYEQYF. CDR3 nucleotide sequence: TGTGCCAGCAGCGTAGGGGAGATCTACGAGCAGTACTTC.

This clonotype has more than one count but fewer than ten. CDR3 residues: CASTQTGYGYTF. The CDR3 nucleotides are TGTGCCAGCACTCAAACGGGGTATGGCTACACCTTC. V and J are TRBV6-5 and TRBJ1-2; no clear D gene. The ends were cut back, 7 bases at V and 5 bases at J, with 11 bases in the middle. Germline V lookup: CDR1 MNHEY, CDR2 SVGAGI. The CDR3 runs to 12 residues.

The chain carries TRBV2 and TRBJ2-3, with 12 nucleotides matching TRBD2. V shed 8 bases, J shed 0 bases, and the junction held 6 bases outside the gene matches. The CDR3 consists of 16 residues. Germline CDR1 SNHLY, CDR2 FYNNEI. The CDR3: CASQLAGGSSTDTQYF. The CDR3 nucleotides read TGTGCCAGCCAACTAGCGGGGGGCTCTAGCACAGATACGCAGTATTTT.

The chain recombines TRBV9 with TRBJ1-3; 9 bases fit TRBD1. CDR1 is SGDLS, CDR2 YYNGEE, per germline. The CDR3 contains 16 residues. V lost 4 bases and J lost 0; bases outside the gene matches: 5. The CDR3 spells CASSQGQGRSGNTIYF. CDR3 nucleotides: TGTGCCAGCAGCCAGGGACAGGGTCGCTCTGGAAACACCATATATTTT.

There are a few counts of this clonotype. The rearrangement joins TRBV6-6 to TRBJ1-2; D gene ambiguous. Germline-derived CDR1 and CDR2 are MNHNY and SVGAGI (reference sequence). CDR3 length equals 13 residues. Trimming stripped 4 bases from V and 4 bases from J, with 10 bases between. CDR3 sequence (DNA): TGTGCCAGCAGTTTCACGGGTGCCTATGGCTACACCTTC. Translated, it gives CASSFTGAYGYTF.

This clonotype was seen a handful of times. The CDR3 sequence is CSVEGGGNQPQHF. CDR3 nucleotides: TGCAGCGTTGAGGGGGGCGGCAATCAGCCCCAGCATTTT. The V gene is TRBV29-1, the J gene TRBJ1-5; possible D gene TRBD1, 6 bases. Germline V gene data show CDR1 as SQVTM and CDR2 as ANQGSEA. This CDR3 is built from 13 residues. Trimming removed 3 bases at V and 2 bases at J, with 8 bases between.

This clonotype was recorded a few times. The rearrangement links TRBV12-3 or TRBV12-4 to TRBJ2-7; D not certain. The CDR3 covers 12 residues. V lost 5 bases and J 2 bases, leaving 7 bases between the germline ends. DNA for the CDR3: TGTGCCAGCAGTCCCCGGGCCTACGAGCAGTACTTC. Its translation: CASSPRAYEQYF.

The V gene is TRBV10-3, the J gene TRBJ2-7, with 9 bases lining up with TRBD1. In germline, CDR1 is ENHRY, CDR2 SYGVKD. V was pared by 10 bases and J by 5 bases, with 3 bases of the junction left unmatched. The CDR3 is 11 amino acids. CDR3 DNA sequence: TGTGCCACCGGGACAGGGAACGAGCAGTACGTC. Protein product: CATGTGNEQYV.

The V gene is TRBV5-5, the J gene TRBJ2-2, with a possible D match to TRBD1 (6 bases). This CDR3 has 16 amino acids. The germline CDR1 and CDR2 sequences are SGHKS and YYEKEE (reference sequence). Trimming pared 2 bases from V and 0 bases from J, leaving 11 bases between. CDR3 sequence (DNA): TGTGCCAGCAGCTTACCGGGACAACCGAACACCGGGGAGCTGTTTTTT. Its protein product is CASSLPGQPNTGELFF.

The rearrangement uses TRBV12-3 or TRBV12-4 and TRBJ2-2, with 9 nucleotides matching TRBD2. The CDR3 is made up of 18 amino acids. J lost 4 bases, V lost 4 bases, and 13 bases had no gene match. CDR3 nucleotide sequence: TGTGCCAGCAGTTATAGTGGGGGGCGAGCGGGAGGCACCGGGGAGCTGTTTTTT. Its translation is CASSYSGGRAGGTGELFF.

The chain uses TRBV5-5 and TRBJ2-1; TRBD1 is a possible D gene (6 bases). The length of the CDR3 is 13 residues. Germline CDR1 and CDR2: SGHKS and YYEKEE (reference sequence). V shed 7 bases and J shed 6 bases, with 14 bases lying between them. The CDR3 DNA is TGTGCCAGCGGCGGAACAGGGTTCAATGAGCAGTTCTTC. Amino acids: CASGGTGFNEQFF.

In its sample, this clonotype was seen a few times. This chain joins TRBV5-1 and TRBJ2-1; 9 bases are shared with TRBD2. This CDR3 contains 16 residues. Per the germline V gene, CDR1 is SGHRS and CDR2 is YFSETQ. J was trimmed by 9 bases and V by 0 bases; bases with no gene match: 10. CDR3 protein: CASSLAGGRAGREQFF. In nucleotides, the CDR3 is TGCGCCAGCAGCTTGGCCGGCGGGAGGGCAGGGCGTGAGCAGTTCTTC.

The sample holds a few counts of this clonotype. This sequence joins TRBV12-3 or TRBV12-4 and TRBJ1-1; D possibly corresponds to TRBD1 (6 bases). The CDR3 is made up of 14 amino acids. V lost 2 bases to trimming and J lost 6 bases, with 13 bases between them. The DNA of the CDR3 is TGTGCCAGCAGTTTAATCGGGGGGCGGGCTGAAGCTTTCTTT. As protein: CASSLIGGRAEAFF.

This clonotype was found a few times. The chain combines TRBV4-1 with TRBJ2-4; D not resolved. V was cut by 0 bases and J by 14 bases, with 23 bases left in between. Germline loops: CDR1 MGHRA, CDR2 YSYEKL. This CDR3 contains 16 residues. The CDR3 is CASSQDGQAAMAWKYF. The DNA for the CDR3 is TGCGCCAGCAGCCAAGATGGGCAGGCCGCTATGGCATGGAAGTACTTC.

This clonotype was counted at least ten times. The chain has TRBV9 and TRBJ2-1; 7 bases agree with TRBD2. Germline-derived CDR1 and CDR2 are SGDLS and YYNGEE. The CDR3 loop spans 17 amino acids. J lost 3 bases, V lost 0 bases, and 9 bases had no gene match. CDR3 DNA sequence: TGTGCCAGCAGCGTAGATCCCCCGGGAGGCCTCTACAATGAGCAGTTCTTC. This encodes CASSVDPPGGLYNEQFF. Based on the CDR3 plus reference TRBV9 and TRBJ2-1, the full variable domain is DSGVTQTPKHLITATGQRVTLRCSPRSGDLSVYWYQQSLDQGLQFLIQYYNGEERAKGNILERFSAQQFPDLHSELNLSSLELGDSALYFCASSVDPPGGLYNEQFFGPGTRLTVL.

This clonotype was detected a few times. This rearrangement joins TRBV12-3 or TRBV12-4 to TRBJ2-2; 7 nucleotides align to TRBD1. Trimming at V came to 8 bases and at J to 4 bases, leaving 4 bases not matched to a gene. The CDR3 spans 13 residues. This CDR3 is CASQGQATGELFF. CDR3 bases: TGTGCCAGCCAAGGACAGGCCACCGGGGAGCTGTTTTTT.

In this sample, this clonotype turned up a few times. This chain uses TRBV7-2 with TRBJ2-5; D may correspond to TRBD1 or TRBD2 (7 bases each). V was trimmed by 6 bases and J by 5 bases, leaving 19 bases between them. The CDR3 consists of 15 residues. Germline CDR1 is SGHTA and CDR2 is FQGNSA. The CDR3 loop reads CASRLSGGGTETQYF. CDR3 bases: TGTGCCAGCAGACTCTCAGGGGGGGGCACGGAGACCCAGTACTTC.

The rearrangement uses TRBV2 and TRBJ1-2; D remains unclear. V lost 7 bases and J 4 bases, leaving 7 bases between the germline ends. CDR1 and CDR2 from the germline V gene are SNHLY and FYNNEI. This CDR3 comprises 11 residues. The CDR3 region has the DNA TGTGCCAGCACCTGGGCCTATGGCTACACCTTC. Its protein product is CASTWAYGYTF. Full variable domain (outside the CDR3, taken from reference TRBV2 and TRBJ1-2): EPEVTQTPSHQVTQMGQEVILRCVPISNHLYFYWYRQILGQKVEFLVSFYNNEISEKSEIFDDQFSVERPDGSNFTLKIRSTKLEDSAMYFCASTWAYGYTFGSGTRLTVV.

This clonotype appeared a few times. The chain joins TRBV12-3 or TRBV12-4 to TRBJ1-2; D not resolved. This CDR3 is 11 amino acids long. Trimming removed 5 bases at V and 2 bases at J, with 3 bases between. As DNA, the CDR3 is TGTGCCAGCAGTAGGAACTATGGCTACACCTTC. Its translation: CASSRNYGYTF.

The chain joins TRBV7-8 to TRBJ1-1, with no clear D. Germline V gene sequence: CDR1 SGHVS, CDR2 FQNEAQ. The CDR3 extends over 15 amino acids. V was clipped by 0 bases and J by 0 bases, with 8 bases between them. CDR3 sequence reads: CASSLAGPVNTEAFF. The CDR3 DNA reads as TGTGCCAGCAGCTTAGCCGGGCCCGTGAACACTGAAGCTTTCTTT.

This rearrangement joins TRBV30 to TRBJ2-3; D is possibly TRBD1 or TRBD2 (5 bases each). The CDR3 length is 13 residues. The germline V gene encodes CDR1 GTSNPN and CDR2 SVGIG (reference sequence). With 4 bases removed from V and 7 bases from J, the gap between germline ends came to 15 bases. The DNA for the CDR3 is TGTGCCTGGAATGTCGCAGGGACCCATACGCAGTATTTT. Protein product: CAWNVAGTHTQYF.

The CDR3: CASTRADTQYF. DNA for the CDR3: TGTGCCAGCACCCGAGCAGATACGCAGTATTTT. The chain recombines TRBV25-1 with TRBJ2-3; the D is unclear. Trimming stripped 7 bases from V and 4 bases from J, with 6 bases between. Germline assignment: CDR1 MGHDK and CDR2 SYGVNS. The CDR3 has 11 residues.

Ten or more counts support this clonotype. The J gene is TRBJ1-4, the V gene TRBV12-3 or TRBV12-4, with D unclear. The CDR3 loop spans 14 amino acids. V dropped 5 bases and J dropped 8 bases, with 15 bases sitting between them. The CDR3, as DNA: TGTGCCAGCAGTCGGGTCCTTCTAATGGAAAAACTGTTTTTT. Protein sequence: CASSRVLLMEKLFF.

This clonotype has a handful of counts. V is TRBV6-6 and J is TRBJ2-7, with D possibly TRBD1 on 6 matching bases. V dropped 0 bases and J dropped 3 bases, with 12 bases sitting between them. Per the germline V gene, CDR1 is MNHNY and CDR2 is SVGAGI (reference sequence). This CDR3 comprises 15 residues. CDR3 protein: CASSYSRTEGYEQYF. CDR3 DNA: TGTGCCAGCAGTTACTCGCGGACAGAAGGCTACGAGCAGTACTTC.